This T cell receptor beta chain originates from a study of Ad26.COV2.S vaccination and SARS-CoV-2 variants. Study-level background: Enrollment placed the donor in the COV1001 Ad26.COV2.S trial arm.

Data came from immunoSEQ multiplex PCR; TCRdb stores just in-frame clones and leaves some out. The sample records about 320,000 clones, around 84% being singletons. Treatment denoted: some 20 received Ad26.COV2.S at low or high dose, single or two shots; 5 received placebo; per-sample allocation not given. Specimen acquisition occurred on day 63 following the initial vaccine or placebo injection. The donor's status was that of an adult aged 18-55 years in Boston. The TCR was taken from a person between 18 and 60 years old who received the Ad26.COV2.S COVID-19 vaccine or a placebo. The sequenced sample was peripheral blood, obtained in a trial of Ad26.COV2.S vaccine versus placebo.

The CDR3 loop reads CASSPQIQGAYNEQFF. Here the CDR3 DNA reads TGTGCCAGCTCACCACAAATACAGGGGGCGTACAATGAGCAGTTCTTC. The chain couples TRBV18 to TRBJ2-1; 9 nucleotides agree with TRBD1. Germline CDR1 and CDR2: KGHSH and LQKENI. With 1 base clipped from V and 4 bases from J, the junction kept 5 bases outside the gene matches. This CDR3 is 16 amino acids long.